This TCR beta chain appears in the sequencing data of a study of PD-1 blockade in classical Hodgkin lymphoma. Notes on this clone: Its antigen is not known.

Data came from immunoSEQ multiplex PCR; TCRdb stores just in-frame clones and leaves some out. Of approximately 70,000 clones in the sample, about 93% were seen once. Notes on the study in general: Patients newly diagnosed and complete responders had comparable baseline diversity.

Autologous stem cell transplantation was followed by relapse in every patient, and brentuximab vedotin exposure varied. CDR1 is SGHRS, CDR2 YFSETQ, per germline. The CDR3 has 13 amino acids. Trimming removed 3 bases from V and 7 bases from J; junction bases left unmatched: 4. The receptor was derived from a human donor with classical Hodgkin lymphoma. The chain uses TRBV5-1 and TRBJ2-7; 10 bases are shared with TRBD1. The material sequenced was peripheral blood mononuclear cells (PBMCs), taken at baseline. The CDR3 DNA reads TGCGCCAGCAGCTGGGGGACAGGGGAAGAGCAGTACTTC. This codes for CASSWGTGEEQYF.